Following are 31 T cell receptor beta chains from one sample sequenced in a study of control samples from healthy donors and cancer patients. Only in-frame clones appear in the TCRdb table, and some are missing; sequencing was by immunoSEQ multiplex PCR. The sample has tens of thousands of clones; about 88% are singletons. The sequencing sample was made of PBMCs. Source of these receptors: a man in his 70s with lung cancer.

The chain joins TRBV5-1 to TRBJ1-2, with D uncertain. V lost 0 bases, J lost 0 bases, and 12 bases lay in between. This CDR3 contains 16 residues. Germline assignment: CDR1 SGHRS and CDR2 YFSETQ. The CDR3 region is CASSLDSYLANYGYTF. The CDR3 bases are TGCGCCAGCAGCTTGGATAGTTACCTAGCTAACTATGGCTACACCTTC.

A remark on this clone: Different DNA sequences within this sample yield the same CDR3. This sequence joins TRBV5-1 and TRBJ1-1; 10 bases are shared with TRBD1. The germline gives CDR1 SGHRS, CDR2 YFSETQ. This CDR3 is built from 16 residues. V was clipped by 4 bases and J by 1 base; unmatched bases: 7. The CDR3 protein is CASSPNGQGENTEAFF. The CDR3 DNA reads TGCGCCAGCAGCCCCAACGGACAGGGGGAGAACACTGAAGCTTTCTTT. Variable domain in full (rest from reference TRBV5-1 and TRBJ1-1): KAGVTQTPRYLIKTRGQQVTLSCSPISGHRSVSWYQQTPGQGLQFLFEYFSETQRNKGNFPGRFSGRQFSNSRSEMNVSTLELGDSALYLCASSPNGQGENTEAFFGQGTRLTVV.

This clone was counted a single time. This sequence joins TRBV5-8 and TRBJ2-7; no firm D call. Germline-derived CDR1 and CDR2 are SGHTS and YDEGEE. V was cut by 0 bases and J by 0 bases, with 16 bases left in between. The CDR3 is 17 amino acids. The chain's CDR3 is CASSLAARRANSYEQYF. The CDR3 coding sequence is TGTGCCAGCAGCTTGGCCGCACGGAGAGCCAACTCCTACGAGCAGTACTTC.

The rearrangement links TRBV6-1 to TRBJ1-4; 8 nucleotides line up with TRBD1. The CDR3 totals 15 residues. Trimming cost V 6 bases and J 8 bases; bases outside gene matches: 11. The germline gives CDR1 MNHNS, CDR2 SASEGT. CDR3 nucleotides: TGTGCCAGCAGAGCCTCAGGGGGCCTCAAGGAAAAACTGTTTTTT. It yields the protein CASRASGGLKEKLFF.

J is TRBJ2-1 and V is TRBV24-1, with 9 bases matching TRBD2. Germline trimming cut 3 bases from V and 6 bases from J; bases unmatched to any gene: 5. Germline CDR1 reads KGHDR; CDR2 reads SFDVKD. The CDR3 runs to 15 residues. DNA of the CDR3: TGTGCCACCAGTGATGCCCTGACTAGCGGCAATGAGCAGTTCTTC. As protein: CATSDALTSGNEQFF.

The V call is TRBV27, the J call TRBJ2-3; the D gene is possibly TRBD2 (5 bases). This CDR3 has 15 amino acids. The germline CDR1 and CDR2 sequences are MNHEY and SMNVEV (reference sequence). With 1 base removed from V and 2 bases from J, the gap between germline ends came to 10 bases. In DNA form, the CDR3 reads TGTGCCAGCAGTTTATATCAGGACTCCACAGATACGCAGTATTTT. It is translated as CASSLYQDSTDTQYF.

The V and J genes are TRBV7-2 and TRBJ2-1; 8 bases line up with TRBD2. After removal of 1 base from V and 1 base from J, the junction contained 3 bases not matched to a gene. Germline lookup yields CDR1 SGHTA and CDR2 FQGNSA. CDR3 length: 16 amino acids. CDR3 sequence reads: CASSLESGGSYNEQFF. DNA of the CDR3: TGTGCCAGCAGCTTAGAAAGCGGGGGATCCTACAATGAGCAGTTCTTC.

The chain is built from TRBV7-9 and TRBJ2-2; D gene uncertain. Germline V gives CDR1 SEHNR, CDR2 FQNEAQ (reference sequence). Between the trimmed V and J ends, which lost 2 bases and 2 bases, there was a span of 21 bases. There are 19 residues in the CDR3. The CDR3 DNA reads TGTGCCAGCAGCTTAAAAAAGGGCAGAAGGTCCATTAACACCGGGGAGCTGTTTTTT. Translation: CASSLKKGRRSINTGELFF.

The rearrangement uses TRBV10-1 and TRBJ2-5, with 13 bases fitting TRBD2. The length of the CDR3 is 16 residues. Trimming at V came to 0 bases and at J to 5 bases, leaving 3 bases not matched to a gene. Looked up from germline, CDR1 is WNHNN and CDR2 is SYGVQD (reference sequence). CDR3 in DNA: TGCGCCAGCAGTGAGTCATCACTAGCGGGAGGGGAGACCCAGTACTTC. Its translation: CASSESSLAGGETQYF.

The V call is TRBV6-4, the J call TRBJ2-2; 9 positions match TRBD2. J gave up 3 bases and V 6 bases, and 8 bases lay outside the gene matches. The CDR3 is 16 amino acids. Germline CDR1 and CDR2: MRHNA and SNTAGT. The CDR3 sequence is CASRDDSGGHTGELFF. CDR3 DNA sequence: TGTGCCAGCAGAGATGATAGCGGGGGTCACACCGGGGAGCTGTTTTTT.

V gene TRBV6-5 combines with J gene TRBJ1-4, with 7 bases lining up with TRBD1. From germline, CDR1 is MNHEY and CDR2 SVGAGI. This CDR3 spans 14 amino acids. The J segment lost 0 bases and the V segment lost 6 bases, leaving 1 base of the junction unmatched. CDR3 residues: CASSDRATNEKLFF. Here the CDR3 DNA reads TGTGCCAGCAGCGACAGGGCAACTAATGAAAAACTGTTTTTT.

The chain joins TRBV20-1 to TRBJ1-1; a possible D gene is TRBD1 (5 bases). The CDR3 is made up of 11 amino acids. CDR1 is DFQATT and CDR2 is SNEGSKA in the germline V gene (reference sequence). V shed 7 bases and J shed 4 bases, with 10 bases lying between them. Here the CDR3 DNA reads TGCAGTGGGGGGAGGTTCACTGAAGCTTTCTTT. It yields the protein CSGGRFTEAFF.

The V gene is TRBV9, the J gene TRBJ2-5, with D possibly being TRBD1 (6 bases). Trimming took off 2 bases at V and 3 bases at J, with 23 bases between the two ends. The V gene's germline CDR1 is SGDLS and CDR2 YYNGEE. The CDR3 covers 18 residues. CDR3 amino acids: CASSVSPSGQLGEETQYF. For the CDR3, the DNA is TGTGCCAGCAGCGTCTCCCCTTCGGGACAACTAGGGGAAGAGACCCAGTACTTC.

In this sample, this clone turned up once. CDR3 coding DNA: TGCGCCAGCAGCGTGGGACAGGGGAGGGGTGAAAAACTGTTTTTT. Encoded protein: CASSVGQGRGEKLFF. This rearrangement joins TRBV5-1 to TRBJ1-4; 10 bases fit TRBD1. The CDR3 contains 15 residues. J was trimmed by 7 bases and V by 4 bases; bases with no gene match: 7. The germline CDR1 and CDR2 sequences are SGHRS and YFSETQ.

The V and J genes are TRBV6-5 and TRBJ1-6; D perhaps matches TRBD1 (5 bases). The germline gives CDR1 MNHEY, CDR2 SVGAGI. CDR3 size: 13 residues. Trimming removed 6 bases at V and 8 bases at J, with 11 bases between. The DNA of the CDR3 is TGTGCCAGCAGGGGGGTCTACGATTCACCCCTCCACTTT. It specifies CASRGVYDSPLHF.

This clone appeared once. CDR3 amino acids: CASGASGGYTQYF. CDR3 coding DNA: TGTGCCAGCGGAGCTAGCGGAGGGTACACCCAGTACTTC. This rearrangement joins TRBV7-2 to TRBJ2-5, with 7 nucleotides matching TRBD2. Trimming at V came to 8 bases and at J to 8 bases, leaving 11 bases not matched to a gene. The germline CDR1 and CDR2 sequences are SGHTA and FQGNSA. The CDR3 is 13 residues long.

This clone was detected only once. Mismatch with germline at one junction end may stem from a read error. The V and J genes are TRBV10-2 and TRBJ1-2; maybe TRBD1 (6 bases). This CDR3 has 14 amino acids. Germline values: CDR1 WSHSY, CDR2 SAAADI. This CDR3 is CASREYQGNYGYTF. The DNA of the CDR3 is TGCGCCAGCAGGGAGTACCAGGGGAACTATGGCTACACCTTC.

The rearrangement joins TRBV6-1 to TRBJ1-2; D might be TRBD1 (6 bases). Germline V gives CDR1 MNHNS, CDR2 SASEGT. The CDR3 extends over 15 amino acids. V gave up 1 base and J gave up 3 bases, with 12 bases separating them. As DNA, the CDR3 is TGTGCCAGCAGTGAAGGGGGGGGCGGGCACTATGGCTACACCTTC. Amino acids: CASSEGGGGHYGYTF.

The J gene is TRBJ1-3, the V gene TRBV5-8; D not certain. V shed 4 bases and J shed 11 bases, with 16 bases lying between them. This CDR3 has 13 residues. Germline V gene sequence: CDR1 SGHTS, CDR2 YDEGEE. The CDR3 reads CASSVKWGFSIYF. Written as DNA, the CDR3 is TGTGCCAGCAGCGTTAAGTGGGGATTTTCCATATATTTT.

This clone was observed a single time. The rearrangement links TRBV7-9 to TRBJ2-3; weak D call: TRBD2 (6 bases). The V and J ends lost 2 bases and 1 base respectively, with 7 bases between them. The CDR3 sequence is 14 residues long. The germline V gene encodes CDR1 SEHNR and CDR2 FQNEAQ (reference sequence). Written as DNA, the CDR3 is TGTGCCAGCAGCTTACGCGGGGGCACAGATACGCAGTATTTT. Translated, it gives CASSLRGGTDTQYF.

The genes are TRBV19 and TRBJ1-2, with D uncertain. Between the trimmed V and J ends, which lost 3 bases and 8 bases, there was a span of 13 bases. The CDR3 sequence is 13 residues long. The germline V gene encodes CDR1 LNHDA and CDR2 SQIVND (reference sequence). CDR3 region: CASSIKGLGGYTF. The CDR3 nucleotides are TGTGCCAGTAGTATTAAGGGTTTGGGCGGCTACACCTTC.

This clone occurred a few times. This sequence joins TRBV9 and TRBJ1-5; D is uncertain. Germline CDR1 SGDLS, CDR2 YYNGEE. The V gene lost 4 bases and the J gene lost 3 bases, with 11 bases spanning the gap. The CDR3 contains 14 residues. This chain's CDR3 is CASSPEGLNQPQHF. The CDR3 region has the DNA TGTGCCAGCAGCCCTGAGGGTCTCAATCAGCCCCAGCATTTT.

This clone was counted a few times. CDR3 in amino acids: CASVGTADNSPLHF. The CDR3 coding sequence is TGTGCCAGCGTGGGGACGGCCGATAATTCACCCCTCCACTTT. The chain uses TRBV7-9 and TRBJ1-6; D is perhaps TRBD1 (5 bases). CDR3 length: 14 amino acids. Trimming took 8 bases from V and 5 from J, leaving 13 bases between them. Germline CDR1 and CDR2: SEHNR and FQNEAQ (reference sequence).

The chain is built from TRBV19 and TRBJ1-2; perhaps TRBD1 as D (6 bases). CDR3 length equals 13 residues. Trimming removed 3 bases from V and 8 bases from J, with 13 bases in between. Germline V lookup: CDR1 LNHDA, CDR2 SQIVND (reference sequence). The CDR3 DNA reads as TGTGCCAGTAGTATTAACAGGGAGGGCGGCTACACCTTC. Residues: CASSINREGGYTF.

The chain links TRBV30 to TRBJ2-4, with a possible D match to TRBD2 (7 bases). Deletions cut 8 bases from V and 6 bases from J, with 29 bases between. This CDR3 is built from 17 residues. Germline CDR1 and CDR2: GTSNPN and SVGIG (reference sequence). CDR3 residues: CARDEGGPHGRGNIQYF. In DNA form, the CDR3 reads TGTGCCCGTGATGAGGGGGGGCCCCATGGTCGGGGAAACATTCAGTACTTC.

CDR3 DNA: TGTGCCAGTAGTATAGGAGGGGGCAGGAACACTGAAGCTTTCTTT. Translation: CASSIGGGRNTEAFF. The chain carries TRBV19 and TRBJ1-1; TRBD1 aligns across 7 bases. The ends lost 1 base at V and 1 base at J; junction bases unmatched: 3. CDR1 and CDR2 from the germline V gene are LNHDA and SQIVND (reference sequence). The CDR3 extends over 15 amino acids.

The V call is TRBV19, the J call TRBJ1-3, with a tentative D call TRBD1 (6 bases). There are 15 residues in the CDR3. Germline CDR1 and CDR2: LNHDA and SQIVND (reference sequence). V was clipped by 7 bases and J by 4 bases, with 17 bases between them. In DNA form, the CDR3 reads TGTGCCAGTAAGGCATGGGACACCTCAGGAAACACCATATATTTT. This gives the protein CASKAWDTSGNTIYF.

The V gene is TRBV18, the J gene TRBJ1-5; D might be TRBD1 (6 bases). Trimming took 2 bases from V and 2 from J, leaving 13 bases between them. Per the germline V gene, CDR1 is KGHSH and CDR2 is LQKENI. CDR3 length: 16 amino acids. CDR3 DNA: TGTGCCAGCTCACCAAAGGACAGCGGGGGCAATCAGCCCCAGCATTTT. Protein sequence: CASSPKDSGGNQPQHF.

CDR3: CASSFSATNEKLFF. As DNA, the CDR3 is TGCGCCAGCAGCTTCTCCGCAACTAATGAAAAACTGTTTTTT. The chain has TRBV5-1 and TRBJ1-4; no clear D. The V and J ends lost 2 bases and 0 bases respectively, with 5 bases between them. This CDR3 spans 14 amino acids. Germline V CDR1 and CDR2: SGHRS, YFSETQ.

The chain is built from TRBV14 and TRBJ2-7; D is perhaps TRBD2 (6 bases). This CDR3 is built from 15 residues. CDR1 SGHDN and CDR2 FVKESK come from the germline V gene. V was trimmed by 6 bases and J by 9 bases, leaving 24 bases between them. The CDR3: CASRRTGTLNSLQYF. The CDR3, as DNA: TGTGCCAGCAGGCGAACCGGGACTTTGAACAGCCTGCAGTACTTC.

J is TRBJ2-7 and V is TRBV19; the D gene is possibly TRBD2 (6 bases). CDR1 and CDR2 (germline): LNHDA, SQIVND (reference sequence). The CDR3 spans 15 residues. V was cut by 2 bases and J by 4 bases, with 15 bases left in between. The CDR3, as DNA: TGTGCCAGTAGTATACGGCGCAGCGCGGGATACGAGCAGTACTTC. It codes for CASSIRRSAGYEQYF.